One and the same sample provided the 7 T cell receptor beta chains below, sequenced in a study of blood T cell repertoires in COVID-19. Assay used: immunoSEQ multiplex PCR; TCRdb lists only in-frame clones, some missing. The table includes 120,000 to 150,000 clones, about 82% detected once. The sequenced sample was peripheral blood. The receptors derive from a middle-aged woman with active or convalescent COVID-19.

This chain connects TRBV20-1 to TRBJ2-2; 7 bases match TRBD1. Unmatched junction bases numbered 10, after V lost 3 bases and J lost 9 bases. CDR3 size: 14 residues. The V gene's germline CDR1 is DFQATT and CDR2 SNEGSKA (reference sequence). Here the CDR3 reads CSASRARGGRELFF. The CDR3 DNA sequence: TGCAGTGCTAGTCGGGCTAGAGGGGGCAGGGAGCTGTTTTTT.

The CDR3 nucleotides are TGTGCCAGCAGCTACCCCCTGAGCCCCAGGATGCCTGAGCAGTTCTTC. It yields the protein CASSYPLSPRMPEQFF. This chain connects TRBV11-2 to TRBJ2-1; D gene uncertain. The length of the CDR3 is 16 residues. In germline, CDR1 is SGHAT, CDR2 FQNNGV. The V end lost 4 bases, the J end lost 9 bases, and 22 bases lay between the germline ends.

The CDR3, as DNA: TGTGCCAGCAGGGGCCCTCGGGACAGGGGCATGGATACGCAGTATTTT. Its protein is CASRGPRDRGMDTQYF. The chain carries TRBV28 and TRBJ2-3, with 10 bases fitting TRBD1. From germline, CDR1 is MDHEN and CDR2 SYDVKM. This CDR3 region has 16 residues. V was clipped by 6 bases and J by 6 bases; unmatched bases: 12.

The chain has TRBV7-2 and TRBJ1-2; perhaps TRBD1 as D (6 bases). Trimming stripped 1 base from V and 4 bases from J, with 19 bases between. Germline CDR1 and CDR2: SGHTA and FQGNSA. CDR3 length equals 17 residues. CDR3 loop: CASSLVYPGAEGYGYTF. The CDR3 DNA reads TGTGCCAGCAGCTTAGTATACCCAGGGGCAGAGGGCTATGGCTACACCTTC. The full variable domain, completed using reference TRBV7-2 and TRBJ1-2, is GAGVSQSPSNKVTEKGKDVELRCDPISGHTALYWYRQSLGQGLEFLIYFQGNSAPDKSGLPSDRFSAERTGGSVSTLTIQRTQQEDSAVYLCASSLVYPGAEGYGYTFGSGTRLTVV.

The rearrangement joins TRBV12-3 or TRBV12-4 to TRBJ1-2; D gene ambiguous. This CDR3 region has 13 residues. V was cut by 3 bases and J by 6 bases, with 11 bases left in between. CDR3 DNA sequence: TGTGCCAGCAGTTTGAGGGTCGGGGATGGCTACACCTTC. Its protein is CASSLRVGDGYTF.

The chain is built from TRBV10-3 and TRBJ2-3; D perhaps matches TRBD2 (7 bases). The CDR3 is made up of 15 amino acids. Deletions cut 6 bases from V and 3 bases from J, with 16 bases between. Germline loops: CDR1 ENHRY, CDR2 SYGVKD. The CDR3: CAIRLGGAGTDTQYF. The CDR3 nucleotides are TGTGCCATCAGATTGGGGGGGGCTGGAACAGATACGCAGTATTTT.

The V call is TRBV29-1, the J call TRBJ1-2; 11 nucleotides line up with TRBD1. The germline V gene has CDR1 SQVTM and CDR2 ANQGSEA. Trimming at V came to 6 bases and at J to 12 bases, leaving 12 bases not matched to a gene. The CDR3 is 13 amino acids. CDR3 coding DNA: TGCAGCGTGGCGGGACAGGGGGTTGTCCCGCACACCTTC. As protein: CSVAGQGVVPHTF.